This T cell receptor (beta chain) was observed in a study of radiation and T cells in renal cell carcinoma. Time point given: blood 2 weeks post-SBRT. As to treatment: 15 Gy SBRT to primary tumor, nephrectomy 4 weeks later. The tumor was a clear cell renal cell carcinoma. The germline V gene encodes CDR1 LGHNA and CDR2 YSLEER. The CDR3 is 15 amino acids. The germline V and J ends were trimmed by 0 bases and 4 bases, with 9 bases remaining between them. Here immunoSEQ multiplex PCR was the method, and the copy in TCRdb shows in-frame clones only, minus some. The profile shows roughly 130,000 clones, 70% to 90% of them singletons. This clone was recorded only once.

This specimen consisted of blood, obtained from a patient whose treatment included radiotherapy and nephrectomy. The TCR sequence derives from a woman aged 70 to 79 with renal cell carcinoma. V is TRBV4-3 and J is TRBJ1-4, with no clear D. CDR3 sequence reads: CASSQDARNNEKLFF. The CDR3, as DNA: TGCGCCAGCAGCCAAGACGCGCGCAATAATGAAAAACTGTTTTTT.